This T cell receptor (beta chain) was recorded in a study of control samples from healthy donors and cancer patients. Germline CDR1 and CDR2: ENHRY and SYGVKD. There are 11 residues in the CDR3. The V end was cut by 4 bases, the J end by 5 bases, with 5 bases between. The method was immunoSEQ multiplex PCR; TCRdb's version includes in-frame clones alone and lacks a portion of them. The table records roughly 130,000 clones, around 93% of them present only once. The chain joins TRBV10-3 to TRBJ1-1; D unresolved. Sequenced sample: blood. The source is a young man in good health. CDR3 nucleotides: TGTGCCATCAGTGGCGAGACTGAAGCTTTCTTT. This encodes CAISGETEAFF.